This entry lists 10 T cell receptor beta chains sequenced from one sample in a study of regulatory T cells in long-lasting Graves disease. Building the TCR beta libraries relied on iRepertoire HTBI primers, and CDR3 regions underwent Arm-PCR. TCRdb re-analysed the multiplex PCR reads in MiXCR, keeping a single row per CDR3 protein. This table holds 680,000 or so distinct CDR3 sequences, roughly 15% found once. This sample's time point: newly diagnosed GD, antithyroid drugs for less than 3 months. There was RNA extracted from PBMCs, and the TCR library was made from it. These sequences were also reported in another study, on T cells in Graves' hyperthyroidism and ophthalmopathy.

This material consisted of peripheral blood mononuclear cells (PBMCs), taken at new diagnosis, from a patient treated with antithyroid drugs. The receptors shown here come from a woman in her twenties or thirties with Graves disease.

This clonotype occurred many times. V gene TRBV12-3 or TRBV12-4 combines with J gene TRBJ2-5; 7 nucleotides match TRBD2. The J segment lost 5 bases and the V segment lost 7 bases, leaving 13 bases of the junction unmatched. The CDR3 contains 15 residues. Written as DNA, the CDR3 is TGTGCCAGCATTTTTAGCGGGCTGATGGGGGAGACCCAGTACTTC. Amino acids: CASIFSGLMGETQYF.

J is TRBJ2-2 and V is TRBV30; D ambiguous. Looked up from germline, CDR1 is GTSNPN and CDR2 is SVGIG (reference sequence). The ends were cut back, 0 bases at V and 5 bases at J, with 7 bases in the middle. The CDR3 extends over 13 amino acids. As DNA, the CDR3 is TGTGCCTGGAGTGTCTCTCCGACCGGGGAGCTGTTTTTT. Amino acids: CAWSVSPTGELFF.

CDR3 in DNA: TGTGCCAGTAGTATAAGGTCCGGCGGGGAGCTGTTTTTT. Protein: CASSIRSGGELFF. The chain combines TRBV19 with TRBJ2-2; the D is unclear. V dropped 2 bases and J dropped 7 bases, with 8 bases sitting between them. The CDR3 extends over 13 amino acids. The germline CDR1 and CDR2 sequences are LNHDA and SQIVND (reference sequence).

This clonotype was seen many times. V is TRBV10-3 and J is TRBJ2-7; D remains unclear. This CDR3 contains 13 residues. Germline lookup yields CDR1 ENHRY and CDR2 SYGVKD. Trimming removed 10 bases at V and 2 bases at J, with 15 bases between. The CDR3 nucleotides read TGTGCCACGCGGACCGGGCAGACCTACGAGCAGTACTTC. This translates into CATRTGQTYEQYF.

A single count supports this clonotype. This sequence joins TRBV7-9 and TRBJ2-7, with D possibly being TRBD1 (7 bases). The CDR3 runs 16 residues. Per germline, CDR1 SEHNR and CDR2 FQNEAQ (reference sequence). Trimming cost V 5 bases and J 7 bases, with 24 bases left between them. The CDR3 here is CASSPEGATTLGEQYF. DNA for the CDR3: TGTGCCAGCAGCCCGGAGGGGGCTACTACTCTGGGAGAGCAGTACTTC.

This clonotype was observed at least ten times. The gene calls are TRBV28 and TRBJ2-7, with 11 positions matching TRBD2. Germline loops: CDR1 MDHEN, CDR2 SYDVKM. This CDR3 contains 14 residues. Trimming removed 3 bases from V and 9 bases from J; junction bases left unmatched: 7. CDR3 region: CASSFVTSGKGQYF. CDR3 bases: TGTGCCAGCAGTTTTGTGACTAGCGGGAAAGGGCAGTACTTC.

The chain carries TRBV30 and TRBJ1-5; the D is unclear. The CDR3 has 14 residues. The V gene lost 0 bases and the J gene lost 0 bases, with 6 bases spanning the gap. CDR1 is GTSNPN and CDR2 is SVGIG in the germline V gene (reference sequence). The CDR3, as DNA: TGTGCCTGGAGTGTACGCATTAGCAATCAGCCCCAGCATTTT. Residues: CAWSVRISNQPQHF.

This clonotype was seen repeatedly, ten times or more. The gene calls are TRBV7-2 and TRBJ2-5; tentatively, D is TRBD2 (6 bases). Per the germline V gene, CDR1 is SGHTA and CDR2 is FQGNSA. The CDR3 spans 14 residues. V was clipped by 5 bases and J by 3 bases, with 13 bases between them. CDR3 coding DNA: TGTGCCAGCAGCAATAGCGGTACGAAAGAGACCCAGTACTTC. It encodes CASSNSGTKETQYF. Supplemented by reference TRBV7-2 and TRBJ2-5, the full variable domain reads GAGVSQSPSNKVTEKGKDVELRCDPISGHTALYWYRQSLGQGLEFLIYFQGNSAPDKSGLPSDRFSAERTGGSVSTLTIQRTQQEDSAVYLCASSNSGTKETQYFGPGTRLLVL.

In the case of this clonotype: A much larger clone lies a single base off, so this may be a read error. The chain links TRBV2 to TRBJ2-7, with D unclear. Trimming removed 4 bases from V and 7 bases from J, with 14 bases in between. The length of the CDR3 is 13 residues. CDR1 and CDR2 (germline): SNHLY, FYNNEI. DNA for the CDR3: TGTGCCAGCAGTGGCTTAGCCGGCAATGAGCAGTACTTC. It is translated as CASSGLAGNEQYF.

V usage is TRBV19 and J usage is TRBJ1-5, with 9 positions matching TRBD1. The CDR3 contains 16 residues. J gave up 3 bases and V 3 bases, and 6 bases lay outside the gene matches. The germline CDR1 and CDR2 sequences are LNHDA and SQIVND (reference sequence). The CDR3 DNA follows: TGTGCCAGTAGTATCCCGGGACAGGGCAACAATCAGCCCCAGCATTTT. The encoded protein is CASSIPGQGNNQPQHF.